The clone carrying this T cell receptor beta chain was seen more than once but under ten times. This entry belongs to a study of blood T cell repertoires in COVID-19. Assay: immunoSEQ multiplex PCR; the TCRdb copy retains only in-frame clones and omits some. The table records around 230,000 clones, around 80% of them present only once. Sequenced sample: peripheral blood. The TCR was taken from a man in his forties who had recovered from COVID-19.

CDR3 region: CASRGDREPYEQYF. The CDR3 DNA reads as TGTGCCAGCAGGGGAGACAGGGAACCCTACGAGCAGTACTTC. This chain joins TRBV6-5 and TRBJ2-7; 7 nucleotides agree with TRBD1. This CDR3 comprises 14 residues. J lost 2 bases, V lost 6 bases, and 7 bases had no gene match. The germline V gene has CDR1 MNHEY and CDR2 SVGAGI.